The 19 T cell receptor beta chains reported below all come from one sample, sequenced in a study of beta chain features in type 1 diabetes (dated by TCRdb to 2016 to 2019). Library preparation was by the immunoSEQ multiplex PCR assay. The entire amount of isolated RNA was reverse transcribed using the High Capacity cDNA Reverse Transcription Kit, so the sequenced TCRB transcripts were expressed ones. Here the immuneACCESS table is served through TCRdb, limited to in-frame sequences with V and J called. Missing clones are a known gap in these copies; in checked studies unresolved V genes cover under half, and the rest lacks a known reason. A total of under 550,000 clones appear in this sample, roughly an eighth of them only once. The ten largest clones capture around 0.05% of the sample. What was sequenced was naive CD4+ T cells from blood. Interpreted using the paper, the cell subset or site label stands for: true naive CD4+ T cells. These receptors were collected from a woman aged 18-29 years in good health.

This clone was counted a few times. CDR3 in DNA: TGTGCCAGCAGCTTAGAAGCCAAAAACATTCAGTACTTC. Its translation is CASSLEAKNIQYF. The chain links TRBV7-2 to TRBJ2-4; D not certain. The CDR3 is 13 residues long. V lost 1 base to trimming and J lost 0 bases, with 1 base between them. The germline CDR1 and CDR2 sequences are SGHTA and FQGNSA.

CDR3 sequence reads: CASSKGLDSDTQYF. The CDR3 DNA reads as TGTGCCAGCAGCAAAGGACTAGATTCTGATACGCAGTATTTT. The V gene is TRBV5-4, the J gene TRBJ2-3, with 7 bases lining up with TRBD2. CDR3 length: 14 residues. Germline V gene data show CDR1 as SGHNT and CDR2 as YYREEE (reference sequence). V dropped 4 bases and J dropped 6; count of bases not matched to a gene: 8.

This sequence joins TRBV6-6 and TRBJ2-3, with TRBD1 as a possible D gene (6 bases). The germline V and J ends were trimmed by 4 bases and 3 bases, with 14 bases remaining between them. There are 15 residues in the CDR3. Germline V gene lookup returns CDR1 MNHNY and CDR2 SVGAGI (reference sequence). CDR3 bases: TGTGCCAGCAGTTCCGCTTGGGACATAACAGATACGCAGTATTTT. This encodes CASSSAWDITDTQYF.

The V gene is TRBV6-5, the J gene TRBJ2-5, with D perhaps matching TRBD1 (6 bases). Germline V lookup: CDR1 MNHEY, CDR2 SVGAGI. This CDR3 has 14 residues. The V end lost 6 bases, the J end lost 1 base, and 12 bases lay between the germline ends. DNA of the CDR3: TGTGCCAGCAGCCGCGGACAGTCCCAAGAGACCCAGTACTTC. Translation: CASSRGQSQETQYF.

This clone occurred a few times. The genes are TRBV4-3 and TRBJ2-3, with 10 bases aligning to TRBD2. CDR1 is LGHNA and CDR2 is YSLEER in the germline V gene. This CDR3 is built from 16 residues. With V trimmed by 2 bases and J by 5 bases, 7 bases remained unmatched. The CDR3 DNA is TGCGCCAGCAGCCAAACTCCTAGCGGGAGAGGAGATACGCAGTATTTT. Its protein is CASSQTPSGRGDTQYF.

This sequence joins TRBV15 and TRBJ2-4; the match to TRBD1 covers 10 bases. The CDR3 runs 17 residues. Germline values: CDR1 LNHNV, CDR2 YYDKDF (reference sequence). Trimming cost V 3 bases and J 3 bases; bases outside gene matches: 8. CDR3 in DNA: TGTGCCACCAGCAGGAACGGACAGGGGGGAAGCAAAAACATTCAGTACTTC. Amino acids: CATSRNGQGGSKNIQYF.

In this sample, this clone turned up a few times. V and J are TRBV29-1 and TRBJ2-1, with D perhaps given as TRBD1 or TRBD2 (5 bases each). Per the germline V gene, CDR1 is SQVTM and CDR2 is ANQGSEA. This CDR3 has 13 amino acids. V shed 7 bases and J shed 5 bases, with 15 bases lying between them. The chain's CDR3 is CSGPGTANNEQFF. Here the CDR3 DNA reads TGCAGCGGTCCCGGGACGGCAAACAATGAGCAGTTCTTC.

This clone was seen a handful of times. The chain couples TRBV29-1 to TRBJ1-1; 7 nucleotides agree with TRBD1. This CDR3 comprises 13 residues. Germline trimming cut 2 bases from V and 3 bases from J; bases unmatched to any gene: 3. Germline CDR1 and CDR2: SQVTM and ANQGSEA. This chain's CDR3 is CSVEKGTDTEAFF. The CDR3 bases are TGCAGCGTTGAAAAGGGGACAGACACTGAAGCTTTCTTT.

This clone was seen a few times. The chain links TRBV12-5 to TRBJ2-1, with D possibly being TRBD2 (6 bases). The germline V gene has CDR1 LGHNT and CDR2 FRNRAP. The CDR3 spans 14 residues. V was clipped by 6 bases and J by 4 bases, with 13 bases between them. CDR3: CASGDGSSYNEQFF. CDR3 sequence (DNA): TGTGCTAGTGGGGACGGGAGCTCATACAATGAGCAGTTCTTC.

In this sample, this clone turned up a few times. The chain uses TRBV25-1 and TRBJ2-1, with 8 bases identical to TRBD1. Looked up from germline, CDR1 is MGHDK and CDR2 is SYGVNS. Trimming removed 1 base from V and 9 bases from J; junction bases left unmatched: 8. This CDR3 has 15 amino acids. In nucleotides, the CDR3 is TGTGCCAGCAGTGAATCCGGGACAGGAGGGGGTGAGCAGTTCTTC. It specifies CASSESGTGGGEQFF.

The J gene is TRBJ2-1, the V gene TRBV7-6; 14 nucleotides line up with TRBD2. CDR3 length equals 16 residues. V was pared by 5 bases and J by 4 bases, with 4 bases of the junction left unmatched. The germline V gene encodes CDR1 SGHVS and CDR2 FNYEAQ. DNA for the CDR3: TGTGCCAGCAGCAGGACTAGCGGGGGGAGGTACAATGAGCAGTTCTTC. Translated, it gives CASSRTSGGRYNEQFF.

This clone was picked up a small number of times. V gene TRBV27 combines with J gene TRBJ2-1; possibly TRBD1 or TRBD2 for D (7 bases each). CDR1 is MNHEY, CDR2 SMNVEV, per germline (reference sequence). V dropped 3 bases and J dropped 6 bases, with 15 bases sitting between them. The CDR3 contains 15 residues. CDR3 residues: CASSFRGTIFNEQFF. CDR3 nucleotide sequence: TGTGCCAGCAGTTTCAGGGGGACTATTTTCAATGAGCAGTTCTTC.

The chain links TRBV7-2 to TRBJ2-1; D may match TRBD1 or TRBD2 (5 bases each). Trimming left V 4 bases short and J 6 bases short, with 16 bases between. This CDR3 comprises 15 residues. Per the germline V gene, CDR1 is SGHTA and CDR2 is FQGNSA. CDR3 bases: TGTGCCAGCAGCTCAGGGCTAGCAGCAGCCAATGAGCAGTTCTTC. Its translation is CASSSGLAAANEQFF.

This rearrangement joins TRBV10-3 to TRBJ1-5; possible D gene TRBD1, 5 bases. CDR1 is ENHRY, CDR2 SYGVKD, per germline. The CDR3 extends over 14 amino acids. Trimming removed 7 bases at V and 6 bases at J, with 16 bases between. CDR3 in DNA: TGTGCCATCATCTCGGGGGAAATCAGTCAGCCCCAGCATTTT. It translates to CAIISGEISQPQHF.

In its sample, this clone was seen a few times. This chain uses TRBV7-2 with TRBJ2-6; no firm D call. Per germline, CDR1 SGHTA and CDR2 FQGNSA. The CDR3 contains 15 residues. The V and J ends lost 8 bases and 0 bases respectively, with 11 bases between them. This CDR3 reads CASGPPSSGANVLTF. The CDR3 coding sequence is TGTGCCAGCGGCCCCCCAAGCTCTGGGGCCAACGTCCTGACTTTC. The variable domain in full, completed from reference TRBV7-2 and TRBJ2-6, reads GAGVSQSPSNKVTEKGKDVELRCDPISGHTALYWYRQSLGQGLEFLIYFQGNSAPDKSGLPSDRFSAERTGGSVSTLTIQRTQQEDSAVYLCASGPPSSGANVLTFGAGSRLTVL.

This clone was detected a few times. The chain uses TRBV7-9 and TRBJ2-1; D is undetermined. Germline CDR1 reads SEHNR; CDR2 reads FQNEAQ (reference sequence). This CDR3 has 10 amino acids. The germline V and J ends were trimmed by 3 bases and 9 bases, with 3 bases remaining between them. CDR3 residues: CASSFSEQFF. The CDR3 nucleotides are TGTGCCAGCAGCTTTAGTGAGCAGTTCTTC.

The chain has TRBV5-1 and TRBJ1-1; D remains unclear. Germline loops: CDR1 SGHRS, CDR2 YFSETQ. CDR3 length equals 16 residues. With 4 bases removed from V and 1 base from J, the gap between germline ends came to 17 bases. CDR3 residues: CASSVTAGGQNTEAFF. CDR3 sequence (DNA): TGCGCCAGCAGCGTAACAGCGGGAGGCCAGAACACTGAAGCTTTCTTT.

The gene calls are TRBV5-1 and TRBJ2-4; D ambiguous. With 3 bases removed from V and 8 bases from J, the gap between germline ends came to 12 bases. The CDR3 has 13 residues. Per germline, CDR1 SGHRS and CDR2 YFSETQ. This CDR3 is CASSYQTPDIQYF. CDR3 nucleotide sequence: TGCGCCAGCAGCTACCAGACCCCAGACATTCAGTACTTC.

The chain carries TRBV28 and TRBJ2-7, with 7 bases lining up with TRBD1. Looked up from germline, CDR1 is MDHEN and CDR2 is SYDVKM. The CDR3 loop spans 14 amino acids. V trimming: 5 bases; J trimming: 3 bases; junction bases outside the gene matches: 7. CDR3 protein: CASSRTGAGYEQYV. In DNA, the CDR3 is TGTGCCAGCAGTAGAACAGGGGCGGGCTACGAGCAGTACGTC.